These 24 T cell receptor beta chains originate from one sample sequenced in a study of CD8 T cells in Susac syndrome. After extraction with the RNeasy kit, roughly 0.5 to 1 ug of the RNA was reverse transcribed using random hexamers. From the immunoSEQ multiplex PCR reads, TCRdb called clonotypes with MiXCR, one entry per CDR3 protein. The sample contains about 250,000 distinct CDR3 sequences, 93% of which appear only once. Input material: CD4+ T cells from PBMCs. Source of these receptors: a human donor with multiple sclerosis.

The V and J genes are TRBV11-3 and TRBJ1-1, with 10 bases identical to TRBD1. The germline V gene encodes CDR1 SGHNT and CDR2 YENEEA. The CDR3 sequence is 17 residues long. With V trimmed by 5 bases and J by 5 bases, 14 bases remained unmatched. CDR3 amino acids: CASSPLPVTGGMTEAFF. The CDR3 bases are TGTGCCAGCAGCCCCCTTCCGGTGACAGGGGGCATGACTGAAGCTTTCTTT. Together with reference TRBV11-3 and TRBJ1-1, the CDR3 gives the full variable domain: EAGVVQSPRYKIIEKKQPVAFWCNPISGHNTLYWYLQNLGQGPELLIRYENEEAVDDSQLPKDRFSAERLKGVDSTLKIQPAELGDSAVYLCASSPLPVTGGMTEAFFGQGTRLTVV.

V usage is TRBV20-1 and J usage is TRBJ1-2; D remains unclear. V lost 6 bases and J lost 3, with 14 bases in between. This CDR3 has 13 amino acids. The V gene's germline CDR1 is DFQATT and CDR2 SNEGSKA (reference sequence). The CDR3, as DNA: TGCAGTGCCCAACCGAACAGAGACTATGGCTACACCTTC. This sequence encodes CSAQPNRDYGYTF.

The sample holds a few counts of this clonotype. CDR3 DNA sequence: TGTGCCAGCAGCCTGACCGGACAGGGAGCAGATACGCAGTATTTT. Protein sequence: CASSLTGQGADTQYF. The gene calls are TRBV4-2 and TRBJ2-3; 8 bases fit TRBD1. Germline trimming cut 4 bases from V and 4 bases from J; bases unmatched to any gene: 7. The length of the CDR3 is 15 residues. CDR1 is LGHNA and CDR2 is YNFKEQ in the germline V gene.

The chain employs TRBV20-1 and TRBJ2-7; 8 nucleotides match TRBD2. Losses at the gene ends were 6 bases for V and 4 bases for J; bases not matched to a gene: 8. Per germline, CDR1 DFQATT and CDR2 SNEGSKA (reference sequence). The CDR3 totals 13 residues. The CDR3: CSAPPGGDYEQYF. In nucleotides, the CDR3 is TGCAGTGCGCCCCCGGGGGGGGATTACGAGCAGTACTTC.

The rearrangement joins TRBV20-1 to TRBJ2-5; D is perhaps TRBD1 (6 bases). In germline, CDR1 is DFQATT, CDR2 SNEGSKA (reference sequence). CDR3 size: 13 residues. Trimming left V 0 bases short and J 4 bases short, with 9 bases between. The CDR3 spells CSAREGAGETQYF. CDR3 coding DNA: TGCAGTGCTAGAGAGGGGGCGGGAGAGACCCAGTACTTC.

The rearrangement joins TRBV29-1 to TRBJ1-5; D may be TRBD1 (5 bases). CDR1 is SQVTM, CDR2 ANQGSEA, per germline. CDR3 length: 16 residues. Trimming removed 3 bases from V and 4 bases from J, with 19 bases in between. CDR3 nucleotides: TGCAGCGTTGATCCGACGTCGCTCGGGGCTAATCAGCCCCAGCATTTT. Its translation: CSVDPTSLGANQPQHF.

The chain links TRBV20-1 to TRBJ2-1, with D maybe TRBD2 (5 bases). Germline V lookup: CDR1 DFQATT, CDR2 SNEGSKA (reference sequence). V was pared by 3 bases and J by 4 bases, with 7 bases between. The CDR3 runs to 12 residues. The CDR3 loop is CSASRGYNEQFF. The CDR3 DNA sequence: TGCAGTGCTAGCCGGGGATACAATGAGCAGTTCTTC.

The gene calls are TRBV2 and TRBJ2-5; 7 bases are a match to TRBD2. In germline, CDR1 is SNHLY, CDR2 FYNNEI. There are 13 residues in the CDR3. V shed 10 bases, J shed 2 bases, and the junction held 7 bases outside the gene matches. The CDR3: CATRTRWQETQYF. DNA for the CDR3: TGTGCCACACGGACTAGGTGGCAAGAGACCCAGTACTTC.

V is TRBV5-1 and J is TRBJ2-1; no clear D gene. Trimming cost V 0 bases and J 3 bases, with 13 bases left between them. Germline CDR1 is SGHRS and CDR2 is YFSETQ. The CDR3 is made up of 16 amino acids. The CDR3 sequence is CASSLVAELGYNEQFF. CDR3 coding DNA: TGCGCCAGCAGCTTGGTGGCAGAGCTTGGCTACAATGAGCAGTTCTTC.

The chain carries TRBV7-3 and TRBJ2-2, with D perhaps matching TRBD1 (5 bases). Trimming took 4 bases from V and 2 from J, leaving 8 bases between them. Germline CDR1 is SGHTA and CDR2 is FQGTGA. The CDR3 is made up of 14 amino acids. The CDR3 spells CASSSDTNTGELFF. CDR3 bases: TGTGCCAGCAGCTCGGACACCAACACCGGGGAGCTGTTTTTT.

The chain combines TRBV15 with TRBJ2-1; 11 nucleotides agree with TRBD2. Trimming took 5 bases from V and 0 from J; bases not matched to a gene: 9. Germline CDR1 reads LNHNV; CDR2 reads YYDKDF (reference sequence). This CDR3 region has 18 residues. CDR3 loop: CATSVGLAGLSSYNEQFF. In DNA, the CDR3 is TGTGCCACCAGCGTCGGACTAGCGGGCCTTAGCTCCTACAATGAGCAGTTCTTC.

V is TRBV29-1 and J is TRBJ2-5; possibly TRBD1 or TRBD2 for D (5 bases each). The CDR3 extends over 14 amino acids. The ends were cut back, 6 bases at V and 5 bases at J, with 19 bases in the middle. The germline gives CDR1 SQVTM, CDR2 ANQGSEA. The CDR3 DNA reads TGCAGCGTCAACACTTTGAGGGGCGCGGAGACCCAGTACTTC. Translation: CSVNTLRGAETQYF.

The chain joins TRBV5-5 to TRBJ2-5; TRBD1 agrees at 9 bases. CDR1 and CDR2 from the germline V gene are SGHKS and YYEKEE (reference sequence). Trimming removed 4 bases from V and 0 bases from J; junction bases left unmatched: 7. The CDR3 sequence is 16 residues long. Here the CDR3 reads CASSVWGTGYQETQYF. CDR3 DNA: TGTGCCAGCAGCGTTTGGGGGACAGGGTACCAAGAGACCCAGTACTTC.

This sequence joins TRBV5-4 and TRBJ2-4, with D perhaps matching TRBD1 (5 bases). This CDR3 is built from 15 residues. The V and J ends lost 4 bases and 2 bases respectively, with 13 bases between them. Germline CDR1 SGHNT, CDR2 YYREEE (reference sequence). This CDR3 reads CASSPSPGSKNIQYF. In DNA form, the CDR3 reads TGTGCCAGCAGCCCATCTCCAGGGTCCAAAAACATTCAGTACTTC.

The chain couples TRBV7-8 to TRBJ1-1; D gene ambiguous. V was trimmed by 2 bases and J by 0 bases, leaving 13 bases between them. The CDR3 runs 16 residues. CDR1 and CDR2 from the germline V gene are SGHVS and FQNEAQ. In DNA form, the CDR3 reads TGTGCCAGCAGCTTAAGGATTAGAACAGTGAACACTGAAGCTTTCTTT. It encodes CASSLRIRTVNTEAFF.

The V call is TRBV20-1, the J call TRBJ2-3; D is perhaps TRBD2 (6 bases). Germline V gene data show CDR1 as DFQATT and CDR2 as SNEGSKA (reference sequence). Trimming pared 6 bases from V and 0 bases from J, leaving 16 bases between. The CDR3 has 15 residues. CDR3 amino acids: CSALSGILSTDTQYF. CDR3 sequence (DNA): TGCAGTGCCCTTAGCGGAATCTTAAGCACAGATACGCAGTATTTT.

The gene calls are TRBV2 and TRBJ2-1, with a possible D match to TRBD2 (8 bases). CDR3 length: 16 residues. Trimming stripped 8 bases from V and 6 bases from J, with 23 bases between. Germline V gene data show CDR1 as SNHLY and CDR2 as FYNNEI. CDR3 sequence: CASADRSLAGANEQFF. CDR3 nucleotide sequence: TGTGCCAGCGCGGACAGGTCTCTAGCGGGTGCCAATGAGCAGTTCTTC.

The rearrangement links TRBV4-2 to TRBJ2-1; perhaps TRBD1 as D (5 bases). The ends were cut back, 1 base at V and 2 bases at J, with 9 bases in the middle. This CDR3 is built from 15 residues. Germline CDR1 LGHNA, CDR2 YNFKEQ. The CDR3 sequence is CASSQVDSTYNEQFF. The CDR3 bases are TGTGCCAGCAGCCAAGTAGACAGCACCTACAATGAGCAGTTCTTC.

This chain joins TRBV27 and TRBJ2-3, with TRBD2 matching 8 bases. V gave up 6 bases and J gave up 5 bases; unmatched junction bases: 10. Germline-derived CDR1 and CDR2 are MNHEY and SMNVEV (reference sequence). The CDR3 is 15 amino acids. The CDR3 coding sequence is TGTGCCAGCAGCCAACTGGGACTAGAAGGAGATACGCAGTATTTT. Translated, it gives CASSQLGLEGDTQYF.

The chain carries TRBV13 and TRBJ2-5; D call uncertain. The CDR3 consists of 13 residues. Trimming stripped 6 bases from V and 5 bases from J, with 13 bases between. Germline V CDR1 and CDR2: PRHDT, FYEKMQ (reference sequence). CDR3 loop: CASSPLGWETQYF. Written as DNA, the CDR3 is TGTGCCAGCAGTCCACTCGGTTGGGAGACCCAGTACTTC.

This clonotype was seen a single time. V gene TRBV20-1 combines with J gene TRBJ2-3, with no clear D. The CDR3 runs to 15 residues. Germline CDR1 is DFQATT and CDR2 is SNEGSKA (reference sequence). V lost 0 bases to trimming and J lost 3 bases, with 13 bases between them. CDR3 coding DNA: TGCAGTGCTAGAGATTCGAGGTTGTGGACAGATACGCAGTATTTT. Amino acid sequence: CSARDSRLWTDTQYF.

This sequence joins TRBV5-4 and TRBJ2-3; perhaps TRBD1 as D (5 bases). Germline V CDR1 and CDR2: SGHNT, YYREEE (reference sequence). V shed 1 base and J shed 3 bases, with 9 bases lying between them. The CDR3 sequence is 14 residues long. CDR3 sequence reads: CASSLRAGTDTQYF. The CDR3 region has the DNA TGTGCCAGCAGCTTGAGGGCAGGGACAGATACGCAGTATTTT.

The table lists this clonotype with a few counts. This sequence joins TRBV19 and TRBJ1-1; D gene unclear. The CDR3 spans 13 residues. Between the trimmed V and J ends, which lost 3 bases and 3 bases, there was a span of 8 bases. Germline V gene data show CDR1 as LNHDA and CDR2 as SQIVND (reference sequence). CDR3 bases: TGTGCCAGTAGTATCTCGGTGGACACTGAAGCTTTCTTT. This codes for CASSISVDTEAFF. Variable domain in full (rest from reference TRBV19 and TRBJ1-1): DGGITQSPKYLFRKEGQNVTLSCEQNLNHDAMYWYRQDPGQGLRLIYYSQIVNDFQKGDIAEGYSVSREKKESFPLTVTSAQKNPTAFYLCASSISVDTEAFFGQGTRLTVV.

The genes are TRBV7-9 and TRBJ2-5, with D possibly being TRBD2 (5 bases). The ends were cut back, 6 bases at V and 0 bases at J, with 11 bases in the middle. CDR1 is SEHNR, CDR2 FQNEAQ, per germline (reference sequence). There are 14 residues in the CDR3. The CDR3 DNA reads as TGTGCCAGCAGAAATGGGGAGTACCAAGAGACCCAGTACTTC. This gives the protein CASRNGEYQETQYF.